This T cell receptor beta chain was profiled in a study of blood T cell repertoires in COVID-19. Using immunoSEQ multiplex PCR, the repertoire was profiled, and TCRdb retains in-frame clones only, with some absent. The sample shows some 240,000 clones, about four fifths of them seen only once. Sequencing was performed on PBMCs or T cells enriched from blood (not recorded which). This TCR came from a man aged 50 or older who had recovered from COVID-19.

As DNA, the CDR3 is TGTGCCAGCAGTTTCCGTGACAGAACTGAAGCTTTCTTT. Protein product: CASSFRDRTEAFF. The V gene is TRBV28, the J gene TRBJ1-1; D is possibly TRBD1 (5 bases). Trimming stripped 3 bases from V and 5 bases from J, with 10 bases between. From germline, CDR1 is MDHEN and CDR2 SYDVKM. The CDR3 length is 13 residues.